This T cell receptor (beta chain) was profiled in a study of T cells in Graves' hyperthyroidism and ophthalmopathy. Stable hyperthyroidism: no ophthalmopathy progression over 18 months of follow-up. Criteria for exclusion of patients were uncontrolled infection, other autoimmune disease, pregnancy or lactation. RNA transcripts gave rise to amplified TCR beta CDR3 regions. First-round RT-PCR with HTBI primers amplified the TCR CDR3 region. TCRdb called the multiplex PCR reads again in MiXCR, with one record for every CDR3 protein. The top ten hold about 9.1% of the sample, which has under 400,000 distinct CDR3 sequences, about 13% seen once. Study findings and constraints: Appearing also in blood were most of the thyroid clonotypes expanded above 0.001.

This clonotype was found many times. The antigen remains undetermined. Germline V CDR1 and CDR2: LGHDT, YNNKEL (reference sequence). V lost 4 bases to trimming and J lost 11 bases, with 11 bases between them. The CDR3 runs 11 residues. This TCR came from a woman aged 18 to 35 with Graves' hyperthyroidism. The chain joins TRBV3-1 to TRBJ1-1; perhaps TRBD1 as D (5 bases). Sequencing was performed on blood. CDR3 sequence reads: CASSPGTWAFF. DNA of the CDR3: TGTGCCAGCAGCCCCGGGACCTGGGCTTTCTTT.